Described below is a single T cell receptor beta chain sequence and its context. Its antigen remains unidentified. Vbeta (60) and Jbeta (13) primers were used in the PCR. Original processing notes: An analysis performed later counted about 80 million unique TCR beta chains (roughly 11 million of them shared). Clones were read by immunoSEQ multiplex PCR, and TCRdb kept only the in-frame ones, dropping some. The V and J calls and clone size were taken over from that table, and D and trimming were inferred from the DNA. The sample yields more than 150,000 clones, roughly 80% seen once. This sample was taken from a study of cytomegalovirus exposure and HLA in healthy donors. Study conclusions and caveats: It was only CMV serostatus that was available as immune exposure information. Certain indistinguishable V segments, among them TRBV6-2 and TRBV6-3, were excluded. Several top significant clusters appeared, in a later analysis, to be linked to common viral pathogens.

The CDR3 runs 15 residues. Germline V gene lookup returns CDR1 SEHNR and CDR2 FQNEAQ (reference sequence). The V and J ends lost 0 bases and 6 bases respectively, with 11 bases between them. Source material: PBMCs. J is TRBJ1-4 and V is TRBV7-9, with D possibly being TRBD1 (6 bases). The TCR comes from a woman in her 40s in good health and CMV-seropositive. The CDR3 is CASSLASGAHEKLFF. DNA for the CDR3: TGTGCCAGCAGCTTAGCGTCAGGGGCGCATGAAAAACTGTTTTTT. The complete variable domain, with remaining parts taken from reference TRBV7-9 and TRBJ1-4, reads DTGVSQNPRHKITKRGQNVTFRCDPISEHNRLYWYRQTLGQGPEFLTYFQNEAQLEKSRLLSDRFSAERPKGSFSTLEIQRTEQGDSAMYLCASSLASGAHEKLFFGSGTQLSVL.